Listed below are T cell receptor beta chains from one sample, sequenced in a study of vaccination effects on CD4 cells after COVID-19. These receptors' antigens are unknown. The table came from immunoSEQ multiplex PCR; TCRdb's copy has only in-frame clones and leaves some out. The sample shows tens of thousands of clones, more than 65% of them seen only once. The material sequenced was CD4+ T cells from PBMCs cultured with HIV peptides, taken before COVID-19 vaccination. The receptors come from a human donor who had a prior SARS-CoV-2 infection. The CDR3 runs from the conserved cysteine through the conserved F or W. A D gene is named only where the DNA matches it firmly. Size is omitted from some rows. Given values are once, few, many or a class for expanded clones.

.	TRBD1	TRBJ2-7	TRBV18	TGTGCCAGCTCACCTACTTGGTCGGTGACAGGGGCTTACGAGCAGTACTTC	CASSPTWSVTGAYEQYF
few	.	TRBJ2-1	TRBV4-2	TGTGCCAGCAGCCAAGTCGCGCGCCGGCGGGCAACCCCCCGCTCCTACAATGAGCAGTTCTTC	CASSQVARRRATPRSYNEQFF
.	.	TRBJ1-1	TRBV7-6	TGTGCCAGCAGCCGCGGGACGGAGACTGAAGCTTTCTTT	CASSRGTETEAFF
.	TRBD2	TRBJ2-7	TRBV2	TGTGCCAGCAGGGGACTAGCTCAGGGAATTTACGAGCAGTACTTC	CASRGLAQGIYEQYF
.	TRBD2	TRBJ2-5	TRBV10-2	TGCGCCAGCAGTGAGAGGCTAGCGGGGCCTGAGACCCAGTACTTC	CASSERLAGPETQYF
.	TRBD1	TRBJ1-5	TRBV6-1	TGTGCCAGCAGTGGACAGGGGCCATATAGCAATCAGCCCCAGCATTTT	CASSGQGPYSNQPQHF
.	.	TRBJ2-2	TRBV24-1	TGTGCCACCAGTGTGACGAACACCGGGGAGCTGTTTTTT	CATSVTNTGELFF
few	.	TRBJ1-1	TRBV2	TGTGCCAGCAGATCCCAGAGGGTCACCACCTCTGAAGCTTTCTTT	CASRSQRVTTSEAFF
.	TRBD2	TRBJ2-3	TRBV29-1	TGCAGCGTCGGGACTAGCGGGAGGCGCAGCACAGATACGCAGTATTTT	CSVGTSGRRSTDTQYF
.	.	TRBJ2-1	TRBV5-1	TGCGCCAGCAGCTTGGGGAGGGGGGGATACAATGAGCAGTTCTTC	CASSLGRGGYNEQFF
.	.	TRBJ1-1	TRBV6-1	TGTGCCAGCAGTGAGGGGGCGCTTGCAGCTTTCTTT	CASSEGALAAFF
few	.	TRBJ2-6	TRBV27	TGTGCCAGCAGTCCTTGGATGTCTGGGGCCAACGTCCTGACTTTC	CASSPWMSGANVLTF
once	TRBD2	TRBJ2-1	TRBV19	TGTGCCAGTAGTACTAGCGGCCTTTCCAATGAGCAGTTCTTC	CASSTSGLSNEQFF
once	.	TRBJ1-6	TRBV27	TGTGCCAGCAGTTTAGGGGGGGTGGTGTGGAATTCACCCCTCCACTTT	CASSLGGVVWNSPLHF
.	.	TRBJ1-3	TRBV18	TGTGCCAGCTCGCCAGGGGCCAGAGCTGGAAACACCATATATTTT	CASSPGARAGNTIYF
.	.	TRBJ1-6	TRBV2	TGTGCCAGCAACTTTGGACCCGGCGCTAATTCACCCCTCCACTTT	CASNFGPGANSPLHF
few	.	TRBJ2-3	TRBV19	TGTGCCAGTAGTATAGGCCTGATCACAGATACGCAGTATTTT	CASSIGLITDTQYF
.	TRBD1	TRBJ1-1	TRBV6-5	TGTGCCAGCAGGGGGACAGGGTCGGGGGACACTGAAGCTTTCTTT	CASRGTGSGDTEAFF
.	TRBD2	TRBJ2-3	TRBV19	TGTGCCAGTAGTTCGGCTAGCGGGGGGAAAGCAGATACGCAGTATTTT	CASSSASGGKADTQYF
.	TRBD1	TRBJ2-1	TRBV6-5	TGTGCCAGCAGCCTGACAGGGCAAACTTACAATGAGCAGTTCTTC	CASSLTGQTYNEQFF
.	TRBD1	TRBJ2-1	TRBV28	TGTGCCAGCAGTGCCTTTTCAGGGGGACCGCTGAATGAGCAGTTCTTC	CASSAFSGGPLNEQFF
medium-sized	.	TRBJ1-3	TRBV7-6	TGTGCCAGCAGCTTAGGGGCTTGGGATGGCTCTGGAAACACCATATATTTT	CASSLGAWDGSGNTIYF
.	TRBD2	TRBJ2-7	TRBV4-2	TGTGCCAGCAGCCAAGAAGCGGGGGGGCCTTACGAGCAGTACTTC	CASSQEAGGPYEQYF